This T cell receptor (beta chain) was captured by sequencing in a study of blood T cell repertoires in COVID-19. In the original analysis: Estimation of nucleated cell counts relied on the amplification of reference gene primers. Only in-frame clones appear in the TCRdb table, and some are missing; sequencing was by immunoSEQ multiplex PCR. That table supplies the V and J calls and clone size; D and trimming were determined from the DNA. The sample comprises 350,000 or so clones, about 88% of which are singletons, and over 0.9% rests with the top ten. Assignments of participants to cohorts depended upon their own reported clinical history. V was shortened by 3 bases and J by 0 bases, with 12 bases between the two germline ends. Germline V gene lookup returns CDR1 LNHDA and CDR2 SQIVND (reference sequence). The CDR3 has 17 amino acids.

This receptor was identified in a woman aged 25 to 39 who had been exposed to COVID-19. The specimen was PBMCs or T cells enriched from blood (not recorded which). This sequence joins TRBV19 and TRBJ2-6, with D perhaps TRBD1 (5 bases). The CDR3 nucleotides are TGTGCCAGTAGTATTGGCAGGGTAAACTCTGGGGCCAACGTCCTGACTTTC. Amino acids: CASSIGRVNSGANVLTF.